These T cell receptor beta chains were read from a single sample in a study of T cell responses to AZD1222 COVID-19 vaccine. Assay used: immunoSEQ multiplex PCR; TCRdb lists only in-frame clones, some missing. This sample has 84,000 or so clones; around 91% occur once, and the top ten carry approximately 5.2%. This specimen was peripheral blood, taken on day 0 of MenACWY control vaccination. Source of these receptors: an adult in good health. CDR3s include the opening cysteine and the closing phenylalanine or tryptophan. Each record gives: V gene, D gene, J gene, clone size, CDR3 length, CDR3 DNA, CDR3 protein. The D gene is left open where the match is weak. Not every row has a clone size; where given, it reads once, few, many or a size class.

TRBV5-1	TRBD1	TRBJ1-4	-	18	TGCGCCAGCGCCTACCCGGGACAGGGGGGCGCTGGGGATGAAAAACTGTTTTTT	CASAYPGQGGAGDEKLFF
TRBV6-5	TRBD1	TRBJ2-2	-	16	TGTGCCAGCAGTTATCATCGGGACAGGGCGGCCGGGGAGCTGTTTTTT	CASSYHRDRAAGELFF
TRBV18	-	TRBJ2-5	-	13	TGTGCCAGCTCACCGCGGCAGCAAGAGACCCAGTACTTC	CASSPRQQETQYF
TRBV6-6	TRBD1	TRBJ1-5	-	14	TGTGCCAGTCGACAGGGGGCCGGCAATCAGCCCCAGCATTTT	CASRQGAGNQPQHF
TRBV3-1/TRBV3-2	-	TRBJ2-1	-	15	TGTGCCAGCAGCCAGTCCCCGGGACCCCAAATAGAGCAGTTCTTC	CASSQSPGPQIEQFF
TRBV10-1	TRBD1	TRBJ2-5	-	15	TGCGCCAGCAGTCTGTCGGGACAGGGGAAAGAGACCCAGTACTTC	CASSLSGQGKETQYF
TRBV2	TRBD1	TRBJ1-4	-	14	TGTGCCAGCAGTTTGGGACAGACTAATGAAAAACTGTTTTTT	CASSLGQTNEKLFF
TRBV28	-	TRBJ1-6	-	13	TGTGCCAGCAGCACCGTTGGAAATTCACCCCTCCACTTT	CASSTVGNSPLHF
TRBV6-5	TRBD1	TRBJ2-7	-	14	TGTGCCAGCAGTACGGGACAGGTTTCCTACGAGCAGTACTTC	CASSTGQVSYEQYF
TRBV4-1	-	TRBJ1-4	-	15	TGCGCCAGCAACCAAGAGGGGAATAGTAATGAAAAACTGTTTTTT	CASNQEGNSNEKLFF
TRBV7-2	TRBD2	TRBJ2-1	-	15	TGTGCCAGCAGCTTAGGGACTAGCGGGGGGGAGGAGCAGTTCTTC	CASSLGTSGGEEQFF
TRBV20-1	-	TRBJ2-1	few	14	TGCAGTGCTAGTTTCGGGCCGGTTTCCGGGGAGCAGTTCTTC	CSASFGPVSGEQFF
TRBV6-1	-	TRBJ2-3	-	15	TGTGCCAGCAGTGATGTAGGCGCGAACACAGATACGCAGTATTTT	CASSDVGANTDTQYF
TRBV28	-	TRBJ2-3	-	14	TGTGCCAGCAGTTTACAGGGGACCACAGATACGCAGTATTTT	CASSLQGTTDTQYF
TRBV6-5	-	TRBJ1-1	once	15	TGTGCCAGCAGTTACTCCGCACAGCGGAACACTGAAGCTTTCTTT	CASSYSAQRNTEAFF
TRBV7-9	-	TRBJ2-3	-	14	TGTGCCAGCAGCTTCGGACAAGTGGCAGATACGCAGTATTTT	CASSFGQVADTQYF
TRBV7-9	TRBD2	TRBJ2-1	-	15	TGTGCCAGCAGCCCGGGACTAGCCGCATACAATGAGCAGTTCTTC	CASSPGLAAYNEQFF
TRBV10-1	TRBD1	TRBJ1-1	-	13	TGCGCCAGCAGGACAGGGACGAACACTGAAGCTTTCTTT	CASRTGTNTEAFF
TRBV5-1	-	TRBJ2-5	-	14	TGCGCCAGCAGCTTGTTCAGTATCCAAGAGACCCAGTACTTC	CASSLFSIQETQYF
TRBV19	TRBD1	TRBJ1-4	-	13	TGTGCCAGTAGTGCCACAGGGGCGGAAAAACTGTTTTTT	CASSATGAEKLFF
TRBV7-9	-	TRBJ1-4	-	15	TGTGCCAGCCGCCCTGGGGGCTCGGGAGGTGAAAAACTGTTTTTT	CASRPGGSGGEKLFF
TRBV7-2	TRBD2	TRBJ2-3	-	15	TGTGCCAGCAGCCCTACTAGCGGAAGCACAGATACGCAGTATTTT	CASSPTSGSTDTQYF
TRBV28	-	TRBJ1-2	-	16	TGTGCCAGCAGTTCCCCCGGGACTTCAGTTGGGTATGGCTACACCTTC	CASSSPGTSVGYGYTF
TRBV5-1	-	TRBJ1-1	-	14	TGCGCCAGCAGCTTGGTCGGGGGCGGCACTGAAGCTTTCTTT	CASSLVGGGTEAFF
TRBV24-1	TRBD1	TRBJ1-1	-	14	TGTGCCACCAGTGATTATACAGGGGGAGAAGGAGCTTTCTTT	CATSDYTGGEGAFF
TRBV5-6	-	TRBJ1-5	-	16	TGTGCCAGCAGCTTGGATGGCGGGACAAGCAATCAGCCCCAGCATTTT	CASSLDGGTSNQPQHF
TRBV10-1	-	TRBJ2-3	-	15	TGCGCCAGCAGTGGTGGTAGGGTTAGCACAGATACGCAGTATTTT	CASSGGRVSTDTQYF
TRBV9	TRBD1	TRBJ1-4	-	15	TGTGCCAGCAGCGTAGCGGGACAGGTTAATGAAAAACTGTTTTTT	CASSVAGQVNEKLFF
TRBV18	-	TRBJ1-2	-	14	TGTGCCAGCTCACCACCCATAAGATCGTTTGGCTACACCTTC	CASSPPIRSFGYTF
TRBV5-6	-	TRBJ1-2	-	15	TGTGCCAGCAGCTTGGTCGAGGATGGGGCGTGGGGCTACACCTTC	CASSLVEDGAWGYTF
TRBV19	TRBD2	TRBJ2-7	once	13	TGTGCCAGTAGTACGGACACGGGGGGAGAGCAGTACTTC	CASSTDTGGEQYF
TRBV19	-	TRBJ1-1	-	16	TGTGCCAGTAGTATATTCCCTTCGACCCTGAACACTGAAGCTTTCTTT	CASSIFPSTLNTEAFF
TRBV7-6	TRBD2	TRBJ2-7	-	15	TGTGCCAGCAGCTCGGGGGGGGACCGGTACAACGAGCAGTACTTC	CASSSGGDRYNEQYF
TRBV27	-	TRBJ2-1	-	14	TGTGCCAGCAGTGTAGGTCGGTCCTACAATGAGCAGTTCTTC	CASSVGRSYNEQFF
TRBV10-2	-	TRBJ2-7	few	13	TGCGCCAGCGCCTGGACATCGCTTGGCGAGCAGTACTTC	CASAWTSLGEQYF
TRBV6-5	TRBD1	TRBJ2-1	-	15	TGTGCCAGCAGTTCCCCAAGAGGACAGGTCAATGAGCAGTTCTTC	CASSSPRGQVNEQFF
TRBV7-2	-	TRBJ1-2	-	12	TGTGCCAGCAGCTCTAACAGCTATGGCTACACCTTC	CASSSNSYGYTF